The clone carrying this T cell receptor (beta chain) was seen more than once but under ten times. The entry originates in a study of human T cells and chemical hapten exposure. Using its own MiXCR run on the RACE reads, TCRdb lists one record per CDR3 protein. The sample includes about 140,000 distinct CDR3 sequences, about 11% of them seen just once. Regarding time point: patch test 2, 6 weeks after DPC sensitization. Noted treatment: therapeutic diphenylcyclopropenone sensitization with weekly scalp DPC. The ends were cut back, 3 bases at V and 7 bases at J, with 19 bases in the middle. Per germline, CDR1 SNHLY and CDR2 FYNNEI. This CDR3 contains 16 residues.

The sequence derives from a woman between 45 and 65 years old with alopecia areata. Some clones in this sample may be carry-over from other donors' samples. V and J are TRBV2 and TRBJ1-5; TRBD1 might be the D (5 bases). The material sequenced was whole blood, taken in connection with sensitization to the hapten diphenylcyclopropenone (DPC). For the CDR3, the DNA is TGTGCCAGCAGTGAGTTCTCCGCCCAGCGGGGCCAGCCCCAGCATTTT. It yields the protein CASSEFSAQRGQPQHF.